This T cell receptor beta chain is from a study of T-cell memory formation after mild COVID-19. Sample barcodes and UMIs were carried by the TCR alpha and TCR beta cDNA libraries that 5'RACE generated with constant-segment primers. Using its own MiXCR run on the 5' RACE reads, TCRdb lists one record per CDR3 protein. The sample yields about 340,000 distinct CDR3 sequences, approximately 15% seen once. This CDR3 has 16 amino acids. Trimming cost V 6 bases and J 1 base; bases outside gene matches: 6. Germline V gene data show CDR1 as SGHTA and CDR2 as FQGNSA. The sequencing sample was made of PBMCs or a T cell subset sorted from them (not recorded which). This receptor was identified in a man younger than 35 who had mild COVID-19 (a few samples of this study predate the infection). Cell type and time point are not known. The rearrangement links TRBV7-2 to TRBJ2-2, with 9 bases fitting TRBD1. CDR3 in amino acids: CASRHTGGRNTGELFF. In DNA form, the CDR3 reads TGTGCCAGCAGGCACACAGGGGGCCGGAACACCGGGGAGCTGTTTTTT.